A single sample gave rise to the 21 T cell receptor beta chains below, sequenced in a study of beta chain features in type 1 diabetes. Whole-study findings and limits: TCRB CDR3s from Type 1 diabetes patients were moderately but significantly shorter in all four CD4+ subsets.

Since all of the isolated RNA was reverse transcribed, expressed TCRB transcripts were what got sequenced. Profiling relied on immunoSEQ multiplex PCR, and the TCRdb table lists in-frame clones only, not all of them. The sample has approximately 250,000 clones; roughly 24% are singletons. Their target antigens are unknown. The sample taken for sequencing was naive CD4+ T cells from blood. Receptors were obtained from a woman aged 25 to 39 with type 1 diabetes.

This clone has a single count. This chain joins TRBV5-8 and TRBJ1-1; D remains ambiguous. CDR3 size: 13 residues. The V end lost 7 bases, the J end lost 0 bases, and 10 bases lay between the germline ends. The germline V gene encodes CDR1 SGHTS and CDR2 YDEGEE. The CDR3 bases are TGTGCCAGCGATATGCAGTTGAACACTGAAGCTTTCTTT. Translation: CASDMQLNTEAFF.

The rearrangement uses TRBV7-3 and TRBJ2-1; TRBD2 agrees at 10 bases. V shed 3 bases and J 7 bases; nucleotides not matched to a gene: 9. CDR3 length equals 16 residues. The germline V gene has CDR1 SGHTA and CDR2 FQGTGA. CDR3 nucleotides: TGTGCCAGCAGCTTCTTCGGGCTAGCGGGAGAGAATGAGCAGTTCTTC. This encodes CASSFFGLAGENEQFF.

The chain is built from TRBV4-1 and TRBJ2-7, with TRBD2 identical over 11 bases. The CDR3 spans 16 residues. V lost 0 bases, J lost 5 bases, and 6 bases stayed unmatched. Germline V gives CDR1 MGHRA, CDR2 YSYEKL. CDR3 protein: CASSQEAILAGDEQYF. In nucleotides, the CDR3 is TGCGCCAGCAGCCAAGAGGCCATACTAGCGGGAGACGAGCAGTACTTC.

This clone showed up just a few times. J is TRBJ1-2 and V is TRBV7-9, with no clear D. The CDR3 is 13 amino acids. V lost 1 base and J lost 6, with 9 bases in between. Germline lookup yields CDR1 SEHNR and CDR2 FQNEAQ (reference sequence). The CDR3 loop is CASSLGGANGYTF. The DNA of the CDR3 is TGTGCCAGCAGCTTAGGAGGAGCCAATGGCTACACCTTC.

The genes are TRBV29-1 and TRBJ2-5, with D perhaps matching TRBD1 (6 bases). The DNA end is more similar to TRBJ2-7, so the J call may be wrong. The CDR3 totals 13 residues. CDR1 SQVTM and CDR2 ANQGSEA come from the germline V gene. CDR3: CSVAAGAKNEQYF. The CDR3 DNA follows: TGCAGCGTTGCGGCAGGGGCTAAAAACGAGCAGTACTTC.

There are a few counts of this clone. V and J are TRBV30 and TRBJ1-4, with D possibly TRBD1 on 6 matching bases. Trimming shortened V by 3 bases and J by 5 bases, and 13 bases separated the two germline ends. The CDR3 contains 14 residues. Germline-derived CDR1 and CDR2 are GTSNPN and SVGIG (reference sequence). The CDR3 loop reads CAWSKQGWNEKLFF. As DNA, the CDR3 is TGTGCCTGGAGCAAACAGGGATGGAATGAAAAACTGTTTTTT.

This clone came up a few times. The rearrangement joins TRBV7-8 to TRBJ2-5; D gene ambiguous. CDR3 length: 11 residues. With 4 bases removed from V and 2 bases from J, the gap between germline ends came to 2 bases. CDR1 and CDR2 (germline): SGHVS, FQNEAQ. The CDR3 loop reads CASSSQETQYF. Written as DNA, the CDR3 is TGTGCCAGCAGCTCACAAGAGACCCAGTACTTC.

In this sample, this clone turned up a few times. The chain has TRBV28 and TRBJ2-5; TRBD1 agrees at 10 bases. Germline CDR1 is MDHEN and CDR2 is SYDVKM. V shed 6 bases, J shed 8 bases, and the junction held 9 bases outside the gene matches. The CDR3 is 14 residues long. CDR3 coding DNA: TGTGCCAGCAGACGGACAGGGGGTGCTTCAACCCAGTACTTC. It is translated as CASRRTGGASTQYF.

This clone has a handful of counts. The chain combines TRBV25-1 with TRBJ2-5; weak D call: TRBD2 (6 bases). Trimming cost V 5 bases and J 3 bases, with 13 bases left between them. The CDR3 length is 14 residues. Per germline, CDR1 MGHDK and CDR2 SYGVNS. CDR3: CASSPRWGEETQYF. The CDR3 coding sequence is TGTGCCAGCAGTCCCAGGTGGGGGGAAGAGACCCAGTACTTC.

V gene TRBV9 combines with J gene TRBJ2-2, with 11 bases that match TRBD2. Germline CDR1 is SGDLS and CDR2 is YYNGEE. J gave up 6 bases and V 2 bases, and 6 bases lay outside the gene matches. The CDR3 spans 16 residues. CDR3 sequence: CASSVRLAGYAGELFF. The CDR3 DNA is TGTGCCAGCAGCGTTCGACTAGCGGGATATGCCGGGGAGCTGTTTTTT. The whole variable domain, filled in from reference TRBV9 and TRBJ2-2, reads DSGVTQTPKHLITATGQRVTLRCSPRSGDLSVYWYQQSLDQGLQFLIQYYNGEERAKGNILERFSAQQFPDLHSELNLSSLELGDSALYFCASSVRLAGYAGELFFGEGSRLTVL.

This clone was counted between two and nine times. This rearrangement joins TRBV19 to TRBJ2-3; 10 bases are shared with TRBD2. V lost 9 bases and J lost 0; bases outside the gene matches: 3. The V gene's germline CDR1 is LNHDA and CDR2 SQIVND (reference sequence). This CDR3 comprises 14 residues. This CDR3 reads CASGLAASTDTQYF. CDR3 DNA: TGTGCCAGCGGACTAGCGGCCAGCACAGATACGCAGTATTTT.

This clone was seen a handful of times. The rearrangement uses TRBV18 and TRBJ2-3; 9 nucleotides agree with TRBD2. V dropped 1 base and J dropped 3; count of bases not matched to a gene: 5. Germline CDR1 and CDR2: KGHSH and LQKENI. This CDR3 has 16 amino acids. The CDR3 DNA is TGTGCCAGCTCACCACAGACTAGCGGAACTACAGATACGCAGTATTTT. This codes for CASSPQTSGTTDTQYF.

With respect to this clone: At the DNA level, this CDR3 is encoded by other sequences in the same sample as well. The CDR3 protein is CASSSPTGPYEQYF. As DNA, the CDR3 is TGTGCCAGCAGTTCCCCGACAGGGCCCTACGAGCAGTACTTC. V and J are TRBV28 and TRBJ2-7, with 7 bases fitting TRBD1. This CDR3 has 14 residues. CDR1 and CDR2 from the germline V gene are MDHEN and SYDVKM. V was pared by 4 bases and J by 2 bases, with 5 bases of the junction left unmatched.

CDR3 coding DNA: TGCAGTGCGCTTCAGGAAAACATTCAGTACTTC. This sequence encodes CSALQENIQYF. The rearrangement joins TRBV20-1 to TRBJ2-4; D is unclear. Germline CDR1 DFQATT, CDR2 SNEGSKA (reference sequence). With 6 bases removed from V and 5 bases from J, the gap between germline ends came to 8 bases. This CDR3 has 11 amino acids.

There are a few counts of this clone. V and J are TRBV29-1 and TRBJ1-3, with a weak D call TRBD1 (6 bases). This CDR3 is 14 amino acids long. Germline V lookup: CDR1 SQVTM, CDR2 ANQGSEA. V lost 6 bases and J 0 bases, leaving 12 bases between the germline ends. The CDR3 here is CSVSGTPSGNTIYF. The CDR3 nucleotides are TGCAGCGTCTCCGGGACACCCTCTGGAAACACCATATATTTT.

V gene TRBV29-1 combines with J gene TRBJ2-3, with D perhaps matching TRBD1 (5 bases). This CDR3 is built from 11 residues. Per the germline V gene, CDR1 is SQVTM and CDR2 is ANQGSEA. The ends were cut back, 7 bases at V and 9 bases at J, with 14 bases in the middle. CDR3 sequence reads: CSAGADRTQYF. The CDR3 DNA is TGCAGCGCTGGGGCCGACCGCACGCAGTATTTT.

The rearrangement links TRBV10-2 to TRBJ2-1, with a tentative D call TRBD1 (6 bases). V was trimmed by 6 bases and J by 0 bases, leaving 12 bases between them. The germline V gene encodes CDR1 WSHSY and CDR2 SAAADI. CDR3 length equals 15 residues. CDR3 nucleotide sequence: TGCGCCAGCAGCCGCGACAGGAGCTCCTACAATGAGCAGTTCTTC. Translating it yields CASSRDRSSYNEQFF.

V and J are TRBV29-1 and TRBJ2-7; 8 positions agree with TRBD1. The junction had 8 bases not matched to a gene; V was cut back by 4 bases and J by 0 bases. The CDR3 extends over 15 amino acids. CDR1 is SQVTM, CDR2 ANQGSEA, per germline. The CDR3 reads CSVAGSGGPSYEQYF. The CDR3 DNA is TGCAGCGTTGCCGGGTCAGGGGGCCCCTCCTACGAGCAGTACTTC.

This chain connects TRBV30 to TRBJ2-5; 8 bases fit TRBD1. CDR1 GTSNPN and CDR2 SVGIG come from the germline V gene (reference sequence). The CDR3 has 15 residues. With 2 bases clipped from V and 5 bases from J, the junction kept 10 bases outside the gene matches. This CDR3 is CAWSLPGTGGETQYF. The CDR3 coding sequence is TGTGCCTGGAGTCTTCCCGGGACAGGTGGGGAGACCCAGTACTTC.

This chain connects TRBV9 to TRBJ2-5; D is possibly TRBD2 (5 bases). CDR3 length: 14 amino acids. Trimming left V 2 bases short and J 2 bases short, with 10 bases between. Looked up from germline, CDR1 is SGDLS and CDR2 is YYNGEE. Written as DNA, the CDR3 is TGTGCCAGCAGCGTCCGAGCGGATCAAGAGACCCAGTACTTC. It yields the protein CASSVRADQETQYF.

The chain links TRBV28 to TRBJ2-2, with TRBD1 identical over 8 bases. The germline gives CDR1 MDHEN, CDR2 SYDVKM. The CDR3 runs to 15 residues. Unmatched junction bases numbered 8, after V lost 6 bases and J lost 5 bases. CDR3 amino acids: CASSMQGAYTGELFF. For the CDR3, the DNA is TGTGCCAGCAGCATGCAGGGGGCGTATACCGGGGAGCTGTTTTTT.